This TCR beta chain was retrieved from a study of blood T cell repertoires in COVID-19. The CDR3 is 17 amino acids. The germline gives CDR1 SGHTA, CDR2 FQGNSA. The V segment lost 3 bases and the J segment 0 bases; nucleotides outside the gene matches: 3. TCRdb keeps only in-frame clones here, not all; method: immunoSEQ multiplex PCR. The table shows 200,000 to 250,000 clones, with roughly 79% occurring only once. The rearrangement uses TRBV7-2 and TRBJ2-1; 12 nucleotides line up with TRBD2. This TCR came from an elderly woman with COVID-19, enrolled during active disease. Material: peripheral blood. The CDR3 reads CASSFSSGGASYNEQFF. CDR3 nucleotide sequence: TGTGCCAGCAGCTTTTCTAGCGGGGGGGCCTCCTACAATGAGCAGTTCTTC.